The clone carrying this T cell receptor beta chain has only a few counts. Its matching antigen is unknown. TCR beta VDJ and CDR3 profiling used genomic DNA as template. TCRdb analysed the reads with MiXCR anew, one entry per CDR3 protein. Altogether around 290,000 distinct CDR3 sequences are present, 45% to 65% being singletons, with the ten largest covering approximately 1.2%. This specimen belongs to a study of CD8+CD57+ T cells in acquired aplastic anemia. Findings and limits, study-wide: Both patients and controls carried the same twenty-nine CD8+ CDR3 sequences.

The CDR3 loop spans 12 amino acids. V shed 5 bases and J shed 7 bases, with 15 bases lying between them. CDR1 and CDR2 from the germline V gene are DFQATT and SNEGSKA (reference sequence). Patients chosen for sequencing had shown CD8+CD57+ cell expansion by flow cytometry. The TCR originated in a human donor with aplastic anemia. J is TRBJ2-7 and V is TRBV20-1; unclear D gene. The sequencing input was sorted CD4+, CD8+, or CD8+CD57+ T cells (not recorded which) from PBMCs. For the CDR3, the DNA is TGCAGTGCTCGCGGACCCTTTGGGGAGCAGTACTTC. This encodes CSARGPFGEQYF.